This T cell receptor beta chain is from a study of T cells in Graves' hyperthyroidism and ophthalmopathy. Many counts were recorded for this clonotype. Its antigen is as yet unknown. Amplified TCR beta CDR3 regions came from RNA transcripts. The HTBI primer set was used in a first-round RT-PCR of the TCR CDR3. MiXCR was run by TCRdb on the multiplex PCR reads, yielding one entry per CDR3 protein. The sample records some 400,000 distinct CDR3 sequences, around 14% being singletons. General study findings and limits: Stable hyperthyroidism was separated from ophthalmopathy by a model based on 13 V-J features.

Trimming shortened V by 5 bases and J by 0 bases, and 25 bases separated the two germline ends. The V gene's germline CDR1 is SNHLY and CDR2 FYNNEI. This CDR3 region has 19 residues. V usage is TRBV2 and J usage is TRBJ1-1; D gene unclear. Material: blood. The sequence was collected from a woman aged 55 to 70 with Graves' hyperthyroidism. The CDR3 loop is CASSLQKSDPSWVNTEAFF. In DNA form, the CDR3 reads TGTGCCAGCAGTCTACAGAAGAGTGACCCAAGTTGGGTGAACACTGAAGCTTTCTTT.